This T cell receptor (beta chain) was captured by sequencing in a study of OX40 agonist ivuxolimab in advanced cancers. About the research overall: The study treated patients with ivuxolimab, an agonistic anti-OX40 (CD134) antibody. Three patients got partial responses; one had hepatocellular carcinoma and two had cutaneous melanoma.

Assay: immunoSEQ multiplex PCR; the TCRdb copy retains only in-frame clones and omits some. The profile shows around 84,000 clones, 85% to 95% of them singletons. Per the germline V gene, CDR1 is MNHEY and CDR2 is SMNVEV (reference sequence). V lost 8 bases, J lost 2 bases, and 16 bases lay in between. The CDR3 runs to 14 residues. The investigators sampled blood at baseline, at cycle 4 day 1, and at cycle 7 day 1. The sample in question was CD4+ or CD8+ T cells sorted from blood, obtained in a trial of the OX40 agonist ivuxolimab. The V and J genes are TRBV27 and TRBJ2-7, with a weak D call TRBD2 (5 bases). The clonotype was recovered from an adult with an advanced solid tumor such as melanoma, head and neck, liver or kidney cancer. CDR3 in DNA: TGTGCCAGCTCTACCCGGTGGAGGACCTACGAGCAGTACTTC. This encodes CASSTRWRTYEQYF.